Below, 11 T cell receptor beta chains from the same sample are listed, as sequenced in a study of CD8+ T cells in alopecia areata (dated by TCRdb to 2016 to 2019). The sample's time point label is to be understood as: baseline before oral tofacitinib. Library preparation was by the immunoSEQ multiplex PCR assay. For TCR sequencing, RNA was extracted from every sample and reverse transcribed into cDNA to serve as template. TCRdb took this table from immuneACCESS and kept in-frame rearrangements with V and J called. Such tables lack part of the clones; where checked against another copy, unresolved V genes explain under half of the gap, and the rest is unexplained. The sample contains about 130,000 clones, about 50% of them found a single time. The ten largest make up roughly a sixth of the sample. This sample comprised CD8+ T cells sorted from blood, obtained at week 0. All receptors come from a human donor with alopecia areata.

This clone came up a few times. This rearrangement joins TRBV29-1 to TRBJ2-5; D call uncertain. The J call may be faulty, since TRBJ2-7 better matches the DNA end. Germline values: CDR1 SQVTM, CDR2 ANQGSEA. The CDR3 extends over 12 amino acids. CDR3 bases: TGCAGCGTTGAGGCTCCAGGCTACGAGCAGTACTTC. It specifies CSVEAPGYEQYF.

The V and J genes are TRBV6-1 and TRBJ2-2; D is unresolved. The CDR3 extends over 12 amino acids. CDR1 and CDR2 from the germline V gene are MNHNS and SASEGT. Between the trimmed V and J ends, which lost 3 bases and 6 bases, there was a span of 5 bases. CDR3 residues: CASSDLPGELFF. The CDR3 DNA is TGTGCCAGCAGTGATCTTCCCGGGGAGCTGTTTTTT.

The rearrangement links TRBV7-6 to TRBJ2-7; D is unclear. CDR3 length: 14 amino acids. Trimming took 2 bases from V and 3 from J, leaving 11 bases between them. Per the germline V gene, CDR1 is SGHVS and CDR2 is FNYEAQ. The CDR3, as DNA: TGTGCCAGCAGCTTAAGGTTGAGGAACTACGAGCAGTACTTC. This encodes CASSLRLRNYEQYF. The variable domain in full, completed from reference TRBV7-6 and TRBJ2-7, reads GAGVSQSPRYKVTKRGQDVALRCDPISGHVSLYWYRQALGQGPEFLTYFNYEAQQDKSGLPNDRFSAERPEGSISTLTIQRTEQRDSAMYRCASSLRLRNYEQYFGPGTRLTVT.

This clone was seen more than once but under ten times. V gene TRBV15 combines with J gene TRBJ2-1, with D maybe TRBD2 (6 bases). Germline V gives CDR1 LNHNV, CDR2 YYDKDF (reference sequence). The CDR3 spans 16 residues. V lost 5 bases and J 6 bases, leaving 20 bases between the germline ends. In DNA form, the CDR3 reads TGTGCCACCAGCCGTTCGGAGGGTCTTGGGTTCAATGAGCAGTTCTTC. It yields the protein CATSRSEGLGFNEQFF.

This clone was detected a few times. V gene TRBV19 combines with J gene TRBJ1-5, with TRBD1 as a possible D gene (5 bases). The V and J ends lost 2 bases and 1 base respectively, with 6 bases between them. The CDR3 is 14 residues long. The germline gives CDR1 LNHDA, CDR2 SQIVND (reference sequence). CDR3 nucleotides: TGTGCCAGTAGTATATGGGGCAGCAATCAGCCCCAGCATTTT. This sequence encodes CASSIWGSNQPQHF.

The genes are TRBV15 and TRBJ1-2; 7 bases are a match to TRBD1. Germline assignment: CDR1 LNHNV and CDR2 YYDKDF (reference sequence). V dropped 1 base and J dropped 3; count of bases not matched to a gene: 2. CDR3 length: 14 residues. CDR3 bases: TGTGCCACCAGCAGAGTAGGGGGCGACTATGGCTACACCTTC. It is translated as CATSRVGGDYGYTF.

This clone was detected only a few times. The chain is built from TRBV6-1 and TRBJ2-3, with D hard to call. Germline V gene lookup returns CDR1 MNHNS and CDR2 SASEGT. The CDR3 has 12 residues. Trimming left V 7 bases short and J 2 bases short, with 7 bases between. In DNA form, the CDR3 reads TGTGCCAGCATGGGGTCCACAGATACGCAGTATTTT. Its translation: CASMGSTDTQYF.

This clone was seen a handful of times. The V and J genes are TRBV14 and TRBJ2-6; 7 bases map to TRBD1. This CDR3 contains 17 residues. V shed 0 bases, J shed 4 bases, and the junction held 6 bases outside the gene matches. Germline CDR1 is SGHDN and CDR2 is FVKESK. The CDR3 protein is CASSQDEGAQGANVLTF. The DNA of the CDR3 is TGTGCCAGCAGCCAAGACGAGGGGGCGCAGGGGGCCAACGTCCTGACTTTC. Filled out from reference TRBV14 and TRBJ2-6, the complete variable domain reads EAGVTQFPSHSVIEKGQTVTLRCDPISGHDNLYWYRRVMGKEIKFLLHFVKESKQDESGMPNNRFLAERTGGTYSTLKVQPAELEDSGVYFCASSQDEGAQGANVLTFGAGSRLTVL.

This clone was seen a few times. The gene calls are TRBV29-1 and TRBJ2-5; 7 nucleotides agree with TRBD2. The CDR3 is made up of 14 amino acids. The germline V gene has CDR1 SQVTM and CDR2 ANQGSEA. The V segment lost 2 bases and the J segment 4 bases; nucleotides outside the gene matches: 7. Written as DNA, the CDR3 is TGCAGCGTTGAAAATGGAACTAGCGTAGAGACCCAGTACTTC. As protein: CSVENGTSVETQYF. The full variable domain, rest sourced from reference TRBV29-1 and TRBJ2-5, is SAVISQKPSRDICQRGTSLTIQCQVDSQVTMMFWYRQQPGQSLTLIATANQGSEATYESGFVIDKFPISRPNLTFSTLTVSNMSPEDSSIYLCSVENGTSVETQYFGPGTRLLVL.

This chain links TRBV9 with TRBJ2-3, with D possibly being TRBD2 (6 bases). Per germline, CDR1 SGDLS and CDR2 YYNGEE. Trimming stripped 4 bases from V and 0 bases from J, with 12 bases between. The CDR3 covers 15 residues. Here the CDR3 reads CASSPSGYSTDTQYF. The CDR3 region has the DNA TGTGCCAGCAGCCCCAGCGGGTATAGCACAGATACGCAGTATTTT.

The chain recombines TRBV15 with TRBJ2-3, with 12 nucleotides matching TRBD2. CDR3 length equals 16 residues. The trim removed 0 bases at V and 4 bases at J, leaving 2 bases unmatched. Germline V gene sequence: CDR1 LNHNV, CDR2 YYDKDF (reference sequence). Here the CDR3 DNA reads TGTGCCACCAGCAGAGATCTAGCGGGGGGGCCAGATACGCAGTATTTT. This gives the protein CATSRDLAGGPDTQYF.